The 21 T cell receptor beta chains given below trace back to one sample, sequenced in a study of beta chain features in type 1 diabetes. Every isolated RNA sample was fully reverse transcribed, so sequencing captured expressed TCRB transcripts. Sequenced by immunoSEQ multiplex PCR; TCRdb stores in-frame clones only, minus some. The data show some 900,000 clones, roughly 16% seen once. The source material was naive CD4+ T cells from blood. The receptors shown here come from a woman younger than 35 in good health.

This clone was seen a few times. V gene TRBV4-3 combines with J gene TRBJ2-7, with 9 positions matching TRBD1. CDR3 length: 15 residues. Trimming at V came to 5 bases and at J to 5 bases, leaving 10 bases not matched to a gene. Germline lookup yields CDR1 LGHNA and CDR2 YSLEER. Here the CDR3 DNA reads TGCGCCAGCAGCTGGACAGGGGACACGAGGGACGAGCAGTACTTC. This translates into CASSWTGDTRDEQYF.

A remark on this clone: Other DNA sequences in the sample encode the same CDR3. V gene TRBV6-5 combines with J gene TRBJ2-6; D might be TRBD1 (6 bases). V was trimmed by 9 bases and J by 4 bases, leaving 13 bases between them. The germline V gene encodes CDR1 MNHEY and CDR2 SVGAGI. The CDR3 runs 14 residues. The CDR3 sequence: CASSSGAGANVLTF. Here the CDR3 DNA reads TGTGCCAGTTCCTCAGGGGCAGGGGCCAACGTCCTGACTTTC.

This chain uses TRBV28 with TRBJ2-1; TRBD2 matches at 8 bases. The CDR3 has 15 residues. The junction had 2 bases not matched to a gene; V was cut back by 3 bases and J by 1 base. Germline V CDR1 and CDR2: MDHEN, SYDVKM. The CDR3 here is CASSFGTRSYNEQFF. In nucleotides, the CDR3 is TGTGCCAGCAGTTTTGGGACTAGATCCTACAATGAGCAGTTCTTC.

This chain uses TRBV7-2 with TRBJ2-5, with D perhaps TRBD2 (6 bases). Germline assignment: CDR1 SGHTA and CDR2 FQGNSA. This CDR3 has 15 residues. V was trimmed by 1 base and J by 3 bases, leaving 12 bases between them. The CDR3 DNA follows: TGTGCCAGCAGCTTAGGTTTGCCGGGGGAAGAGACCCAGTACTTC. It translates to CASSLGLPGEETQYF.

V gene TRBV9 combines with J gene TRBJ2-5; 8 bases fit TRBD2. CDR1 and CDR2 from the germline V gene are SGDLS and YYNGEE. The CDR3 extends over 15 amino acids. V was clipped by 1 base and J by 2 bases; unmatched bases: 4. CDR3 in DNA: TGTGCCAGCAGCGTAATAGTAGCGGGGCAAGAGACCCAGTACTTC. This gives the protein CASSVIVAGQETQYF.

The chain joins TRBV7-2 to TRBJ2-5; a weak D match, TRBD1 (6 bases). The CDR3 length is 15 residues. Trimming shortened V by 5 bases and J by 2 bases, and 15 bases separated the two germline ends. CDR1 and CDR2 from the germline V gene are SGHTA and FQGNSA. The CDR3 protein is CASSTRRTVQETQYF. The CDR3 region has the DNA TGTGCCAGCAGCACGAGGCGGACAGTTCAAGAGACCCAGTACTTC.

The chain is built from TRBV5-4 and TRBJ2-7; D perhaps matches TRBD2 (6 bases). The CDR3 runs 13 residues. Trimming cost V 0 bases and J 7 bases, with 11 bases left between them. Germline values: CDR1 SGHNT, CDR2 YYREEE (reference sequence). The CDR3: CASSLVPRGEQYF. The CDR3 bases are TGTGCCAGCAGCTTGGTGCCACGGGGGGAGCAGTACTTC.

This chain uses TRBV15 with TRBJ1-5; D uncertain. V shed 3 bases and J shed 6 bases, with 6 bases lying between them. CDR1 and CDR2 from the germline V gene are LNHNV and YYDKDF (reference sequence). CDR3 length: 12 amino acids. CDR3 nucleotide sequence: TGTGCCACCAGCAGGGACTCTCAGCCCCAGCATTTT. Its translation: CATSRDSQPQHF.

This clone occurred a few times. This chain connects TRBV5-6 to TRBJ2-7; D is ambiguous. Trimming removed 2 bases from V and 2 bases from J, with 14 bases in between. CDR3 length: 15 amino acids. The germline V gene encodes CDR1 SGHDT and CDR2 YYEEEE. The CDR3 reads CASSLPDAPPYEQYF. CDR3 in DNA: TGTGCCAGCAGCTTACCGGACGCTCCTCCCTACGAGCAGTACTTC.

The chain recombines TRBV6-6 with TRBJ2-3; D not resolved. Germline V gives CDR1 MNHNY, CDR2 SVGAGI (reference sequence). The CDR3 has 14 residues. V lost 2 bases to trimming and J lost 2 bases, with 8 bases between them. The CDR3 loop reads CASSYPEPTDTQYF. CDR3 DNA: TGTGCCAGCAGTTACCCCGAGCCCACAGATACGCAGTATTTT.

J is TRBJ2-6 and V is TRBV12-2; no check of the table's D call, TRBD1, against the DNA was made. TRBV12-2 is recorded as a pseudogene. This CDR3 contains 19 residues. CDR3 bases: TGTGCAAGTCGCTTAGCGTCAATAGACAAAGACTCTGGGGCCAACGTCCTGACTTTC. Translation: CASRLASIDKDSGANVLTF.

V gene TRBV7-2 combines with J gene TRBJ2-7; D may be TRBD2 (6 bases). Germline loops: CDR1 SGHTA, CDR2 FQGNSA. The V and J ends lost 5 bases and 2 bases respectively, with 10 bases between them. The CDR3 runs to 13 residues. CDR3 in DNA: TGTGCCAGCAGCGGAGGGGTAGCCTACGAGCAGTACTTC. This translates into CASSGGVAYEQYF.

The chain carries TRBV29-1 and TRBJ2-3, with 11 bases fitting TRBD2. The junction had 5 bases not matched to a gene; V was cut back by 4 bases and J by 2 bases. This CDR3 contains 15 residues. The germline V gene encodes CDR1 SQVTM and CDR2 ANQGSEA. The CDR3, as DNA: TGCAGCGTTGTGGGGACTAGCGGTCCCACAGATACGCAGTATTTT. Translated, it gives CSVVGTSGPTDTQYF.

This clone was counted between two and nine times. The CDR3 spells CASSSHWDIRYNEQFF. CDR3 DNA sequence: TGTGCCAGCTCATCTCATTGGGACATCAGATACAATGAGCAGTTCTTC. V and J are TRBV18 and TRBJ2-1; TRBD1 might be the D (6 bases). This CDR3 has 16 amino acids. In germline, CDR1 is KGHSH, CDR2 LQKENI. Trimming pared 5 bases from V and 4 bases from J, leaving 18 bases between.

This chain links TRBV11-3 with TRBJ2-1; D is uncertain. The V gene lost 0 bases and the J gene lost 6 bases, with 12 bases spanning the gap. The V gene's germline CDR1 is SGHNT and CDR2 YENEEA. The CDR3 sequence is 15 residues long. The CDR3: CASSLDGRIANEQFF. The CDR3 region has the DNA TGTGCCAGCAGCTTAGACGGACGCATAGCCAATGAGCAGTTCTTC.

This clone was picked up a small number of times. The gene calls are TRBV25-1 and TRBJ1-1; D remains unclear. V dropped 1 base and J dropped 6 bases, with 12 bases sitting between them. CDR3 length: 14 amino acids. Germline values: CDR1 MGHDK, CDR2 SYGVNS. Here the CDR3 DNA reads TGTGCCAGCAGTGAATTTAAGGGCGCGGCTGAAGCTTTCTTT. Translated, it gives CASSEFKGAAEAFF.

This clone was seen a handful of times. The chain couples TRBV28 to TRBJ2-7; TRBD2 might be the D (6 bases). Trimming took 2 bases from V and 2 from J, leaving 13 bases between them. CDR1 is MDHEN, CDR2 SYDVKM, per germline. The CDR3 totals 15 residues. CDR3 nucleotides: TGTGCCAGCAGTTTAACGGGACTCAGCCCCTACGAGCAGTACTTC. It specifies CASSLTGLSPYEQYF.

This clone was seen more than once but under ten times. This sequence joins TRBV7-9 and TRBJ2-7; 11 bases agree with TRBD2. The V segment lost 6 bases and the J segment 3 bases; nucleotides outside the gene matches: 4. CDR3 size: 14 residues. Germline loops: CDR1 SEHNR, CDR2 FQNEAQ (reference sequence). The CDR3 protein is CASSRGTSGYEQYF. The CDR3 region has the DNA TGTGCCAGCAGTCGCGGGACTAGCGGCTACGAGCAGTACTTC. Combining the CDR3 with reference TRBV7-9 and TRBJ2-7 gives the whole variable domain DTGVSQNPRHKITKRGQNVTFRCDPISEHNRLYWYRQTLGQGPEFLTYFQNEAQLEKSRLLSDRFSAERPKGSFSTLEIQRTEQGDSAMYLCASSRGTSGYEQYFGPGTRLTVT.

In its sample, this clone was seen a few times. The DNA for the CDR3 is TGCAGCGCCGCGAGGGGGGGTAAGCAAGAGACCCAGTACTTC. It specifies CSAARGGKQETQYF. The chain uses TRBV29-1 and TRBJ2-5; TRBD2 might be the D (7 bases). Germline V gives CDR1 SQVTM, CDR2 ANQGSEA. Trimming took off 7 bases at V and 2 bases at J, with 17 bases between the two ends. The CDR3 runs to 14 residues.

The chain carries TRBV27 and TRBJ2-3; D not resolved. Germline CDR1 reads MNHEY; CDR2 reads SMNVEV (reference sequence). This CDR3 has 12 amino acids. V was cut by 3 bases and J by 6 bases, with 7 bases left in between. The CDR3 region is CASSFLRDTQYF. In DNA, the CDR3 is TGTGCCAGCAGTTTCCTCCGCGATACGCAGTATTTT.

The V and J genes are TRBV6-5 and TRBJ2-1; no clear D gene. From germline, CDR1 is MNHEY and CDR2 SVGAGI. V shed 1 base and J shed 8 bases, with 3 bases lying between them. This CDR3 region has 11 residues. Written as DNA, the CDR3 is TGTGCCAGCAGTTACTTCCATGAGCAGTTCTTC. As protein: CASSYFHEQFF.